This T cell receptor (beta chain) comes out of a study of blood T cell repertoires in COVID-19. In the study overall: Samples taken during acute and convalescent COVID-19 were collected in the United States, Italy and Spain. From T cells, B-cell-depleted T cells, or PBMCs came the material, which was cDNA or gDNA.

The method was immunoSEQ multiplex PCR; TCRdb's version includes in-frame clones alone and lacks a portion of them. The repertoire holds 250,000 or so clones, with approximately 83% as singletons. The V and J ends lost 4 bases and 0 bases respectively, with 13 bases between them. This CDR3 is 16 amino acids long. The germline CDR1 and CDR2 sequences are LGHDT and YNNKEL (reference sequence). The sequence derives from a woman aged 50 to 60 who had recovered from COVID-19. This chain connects TRBV3-1 (or the pseudogene TRBV3-2) to TRBJ1-5; D might be TRBD1 (5 bases). Sequencing was done on a sample of PBMCs or T cells enriched from blood (not recorded which). The CDR3 region has the DNA TGTGCCAGCAGCCGCGGCGGGACCGATAGCAATCAGCCCCAGCATTTT. The encoded protein is CASSRGGTDSNQPQHF.